The present TCR beta chain was sequenced within a study of blood T cell repertoires in COVID-19. In the authors' methods: From reference gene primer amplification, estimates of nucleated cell counts were derived. Clones were read by immunoSEQ multiplex PCR, and TCRdb kept only the in-frame ones, dropping some. The V and J calls and clone size were taken over from that table, and D and trimming were inferred from the DNA. The profile covers about 300,000 clones, with roughly nine tenths appearing a single time and 1.5% to 2% taken by the ten largest. The germline V gene has CDR1 LNHDA and CDR2 SQIVND (reference sequence). This CDR3 has 14 residues. Losses at the gene ends were 5 bases for V and 2 bases for J; bases not matched to a gene: 4. The Seattle site enrolled patients during active infection and followed them longitudinally.

The clonotype originates from a woman in her 30s with COVID-19, enrolled during active disease. The V call is TRBV19, the J call TRBJ1-1, with 8 bases identical to TRBD1. The sample comprised peripheral blood. The DNA of the CDR3 is TGTGCCAGTAGTGCAGACAGGGGAAACACTGAAGCTTTCTTT. Translating it yields CASSADRGNTEAFF.